This TCR beta chain comes out of a study of metastatic and nonmetastatic thyroid tumors (dated by TCRdb to about 2020). For the study in its entirety: For patients with malignant and with benign thyroid disease, the researchers compared repertoires between peripheral blood samples and tumor or nodule tissue samples. Results the study describes overall, beyond this receptor: TCR beta diversity was reported as significantly higher in malignant tumors than in benign nodules, in both blood and tumor samples.

Before undergoing thyroid surgery, none of the patients had been given any kind of treatment. Using T-cell receptor beta sequencing, the study looked back at clinical samples from patients collected from the early 2010s to the late 2010s. In its sample, this clone was seen a few times. It lacks a known antigen. One base away there is no much larger clone; base qualities are not given. Library method: PCR. Sequenced on an Illumina HiSeq 4000. The TCR beta-chain CDR3 region of each patient was profiled by high-throughput sequencing. The authors' pipeline ran thus. Drawing on CDR3 differences between clinicopathological groups, the researchers built a classifier meant to tell apart patients with distant-metastatic papillary thyroid cancer. Repertoire diversity was assessed with the Shannon index, and tumor-blood repertoire similarity with the Morisita-Horn index. TCRdb handled the public reads itself, with Q25 trimming in fastp and clone calling in MiXCR, and kept productive beta chains. None of the V and J calls come from the authors' own analysis; TCRdb made them. This sample is represented by tens of thousands of clones; more than 9% of them were singletons. Of the sample, 6.2% is held by the ten largest clones.

The junction shows trimming of 2 bases on V and 6 bases on J, plus 7 bases between the germline ends. The CDR3 runs 12 residues from the cysteine to the phenylalanine. Kept here is only the CDR3 DNA, which spans 36 bases and is read in frame from base 1. The germline V gene provides CDR1 MRHNA and CDR2 SNTAGT. The clonotype comes from a male donor with papillary thyroid cancer or a benign thyroid nodule (not recorded which). Some clones in this sample may be carry-over from other donors' samples. The chain couples TRBV6-4 to TRBJ1-2; the D segment cannot be called with confidence. Sequences were obtained from blood. The nucleotides read TGTGCCAGCAGTGACCGACCCCATGGCTACACCTTC. The translation is CASSDRPHGYTF.